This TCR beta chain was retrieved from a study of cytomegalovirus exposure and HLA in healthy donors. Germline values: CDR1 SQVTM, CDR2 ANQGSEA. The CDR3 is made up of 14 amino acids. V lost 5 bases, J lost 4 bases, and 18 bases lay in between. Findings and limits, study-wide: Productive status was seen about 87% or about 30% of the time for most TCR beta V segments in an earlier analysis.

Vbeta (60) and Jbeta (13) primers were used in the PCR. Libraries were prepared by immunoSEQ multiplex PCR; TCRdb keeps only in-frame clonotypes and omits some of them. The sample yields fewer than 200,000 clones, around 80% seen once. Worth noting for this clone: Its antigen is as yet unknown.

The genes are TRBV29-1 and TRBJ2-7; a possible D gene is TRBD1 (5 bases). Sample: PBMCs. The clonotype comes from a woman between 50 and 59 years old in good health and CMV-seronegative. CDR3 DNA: TGCAGCGTTAAGACAGAAACGACGGGTTACGAGCAGTACTTC. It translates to CSVKTETTGYEQYF.